This TCR beta chain was identified during a study of cytomegalovirus exposure and HLA in healthy donors. The donors, nominally healthy at sampling, likely had unrecorded immune exposures. Use of 60 Vbeta and 13 Jbeta primers characterized the PCR. Some clones are missing from TCRdb's copy, which holds only in-frame ones; the method was immunoSEQ multiplex PCR. The table includes over 80,000 clones, about four fifths detected once. CDR3 length: 14 residues. The germline V and J ends were trimmed by 5 bases and 2 bases, with 13 bases remaining between them. Germline V CDR1 and CDR2: LNHDA, SQIVND (reference sequence). The study's findings and limits: There were under 200 TCR beta chains listed as cytomegalovirus-associated. An assumption of roughly uniform sequencing depth across donors underlay the presence/absence analyses. Follow-up analysis found HLA locus-dependent TCR association rates, highest for DRB1 and lowest for HLA-C.

As to this clone: The antigen is unknown.

Sequencing used PBMCs. The gene calls are TRBV19 and TRBJ2-7; TRBD1 is a possible D gene (5 bases). The sequence was obtained from a man in his forties or fifties in good health and CMV-seropositive. The CDR3 DNA follows: TGTGCCAGTAGTGGATCAGGGCTACCCTACGAGCAGTACTTC. Protein product: CASSGSGLPYEQYF. Using reference TRBV19 and TRBJ2-7 for the parts outside the CDR3, the full variable domain is DGGITQSPKYLFRKEGQNVTLSCEQNLNHDAMYWYRQDPGQGLRLIYYSQIVNDFQKGDIAEGYSVSREKKESFPLTVTSAQKNPTAFYLCASSGSGLPYEQYFGPGTRLTVT.